This TCR beta chain was found in a study of blood T cell repertoires in COVID-19. The overall study: The samples span acute and convalescent COVID-19 from the United States, Italy and Spain. The analysed material was cDNA or gDNA that came from T cells, B-cell-depleted T cells, or PBMCs.

Some clones are missing from TCRdb's copy, which holds only in-frame ones; the method was immunoSEQ multiplex PCR. The table records nearly 110,000 clones, about four fifths of them present only once. The V and J ends lost 6 bases and 2 bases, in that order; junction bases with no gene match: 4. The germline V gene encodes CDR1 SQVTM and CDR2 ANQGSEA. CDR3 length: 12 amino acids. The chain has TRBV29-1 and TRBJ2-7; 7 nucleotides agree with TRBD1. The TCR originated in a man in his sixties or seventies with acute or convalescent COVID-19. Material for sequencing was peripheral blood. The CDR3 DNA reads as TGCAGCGTCCGACAGGGCACCTACGAGCAGTACTTC. Its translation: CSVRQGTYEQYF.